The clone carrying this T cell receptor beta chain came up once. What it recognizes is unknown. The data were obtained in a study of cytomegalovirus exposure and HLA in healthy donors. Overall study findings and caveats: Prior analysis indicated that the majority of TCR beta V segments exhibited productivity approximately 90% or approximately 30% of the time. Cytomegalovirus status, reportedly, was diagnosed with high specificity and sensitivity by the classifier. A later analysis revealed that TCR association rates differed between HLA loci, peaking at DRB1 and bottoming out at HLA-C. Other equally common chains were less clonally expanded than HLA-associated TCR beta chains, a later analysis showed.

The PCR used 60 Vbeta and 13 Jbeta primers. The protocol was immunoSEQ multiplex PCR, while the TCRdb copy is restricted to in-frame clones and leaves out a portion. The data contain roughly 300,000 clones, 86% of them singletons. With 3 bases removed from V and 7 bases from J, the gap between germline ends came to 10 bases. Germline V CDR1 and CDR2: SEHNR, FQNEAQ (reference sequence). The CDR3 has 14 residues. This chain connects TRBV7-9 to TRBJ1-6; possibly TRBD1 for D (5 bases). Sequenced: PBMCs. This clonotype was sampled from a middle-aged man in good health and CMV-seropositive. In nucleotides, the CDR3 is TGTGCCAGCAGCTTGGAGGGGCTGAATTCACCCCTCCACTTT. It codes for CASSLEGLNSPLHF.